Following are 7 T cell receptor beta chains from one sample sequenced in a study of blood T cell repertoires in COVID-19. Using immunoSEQ multiplex PCR, the repertoire was profiled, and TCRdb retains in-frame clones only, with some absent. The sample has a few hundred thousand clones; 80% to 90% are singletons. Sequenced material: peripheral blood. The receptors stem from a woman aged 30 to 39 with COVID-19, enrolled during active disease.

This chain uses TRBV7-9 with TRBJ2-1, with 12 positions matching TRBD2. Per germline, CDR1 SEHNR and CDR2 FQNEAQ (reference sequence). The J segment lost 9 bases and the V segment lost 5 bases, leaving 11 bases of the junction unmatched. This CDR3 spans 16 amino acids. The CDR3 DNA is TGTGCCAGCAGCCGCCGGACTAGCGGGATTTCGACTGAGCAGTTCTTC. Its protein is CASSRRTSGISTEQFF.

The chain employs TRBV21-1 and TRBJ2-7; the table's D call of TRBD2 was not tested on the DNA. TRBV21-1 is marked as a pseudogene. This CDR3 has 17 residues. CDR3 nucleotide sequence: TGTGCCAGCCGACACAGACTAGCGGGAGGCCGGGTTAGCGAGCAGTACGTC. It translates to CASRHRLAGGRVSEQYV.

The chain has TRBV3-1 (or the pseudogene TRBV3-2) and TRBJ2-3; D is unresolved. The germline CDR1 and CDR2 sequences are LGHDT and YNNKEL (reference sequence). The ends were cut back, 4 bases at V and 6 bases at J, with 11 bases in the middle. This CDR3 is built from 13 residues. CDR3 nucleotide sequence: TGTGCCAGCAGCCCAAAGCTTCCGGATACGCAGTATTTT. It codes for CASSPKLPDTQYF.

This chain uses TRBV27 with TRBJ2-7; TRBD2 agrees at 8 bases. V was clipped by 5 bases and J by 2 bases; unmatched bases: 11. Looked up from germline, CDR1 is MNHEY and CDR2 is SMNVEV (reference sequence). The CDR3 length is 16 residues. In nucleotides, the CDR3 is TGTGCCAGCAGTCCGGGTGTCGCGGGGGGCCCCTACGAGCAGTACTTC. Translated: CASSPGVAGGPYEQYF.

The rearrangement uses TRBV19 and TRBJ2-3; tentatively, D is TRBD2 (6 bases). The V gene's germline CDR1 is LNHDA and CDR2 SQIVND (reference sequence). The CDR3 is 15 amino acids. Trimming removed 5 bases at V and 1 base at J, with 13 bases between. This chain's CDR3 is CASSPSGGGTDTQYF. The CDR3 bases are TGTGCCAGTAGTCCCAGCGGCGGGGGCACAGATACGCAGTATTTT.

The gene calls are TRBV9 and TRBJ2-5, with 9 bases identical to TRBD2. CDR1 SGDLS and CDR2 YYNGEE come from the germline V gene. The CDR3 loop spans 16 amino acids. V trimming: 0 bases; J trimming: 5 bases; junction bases outside the gene matches: 8. The CDR3 DNA is TGTGCCAGCAGCGTAGGAGCGGGAGGCCAGCGGGAGACCCAGTACTTC. The encoded protein is CASSVGAGGQRETQYF.

The chain combines TRBV7-2 with TRBJ1-4; 10 bases map to TRBD1. The CDR3 runs to 15 residues. Germline V CDR1 and CDR2: SGHTA, FQGNSA. V trimming: 5 bases; J trimming: 7 bases; junction bases outside the gene matches: 7. CDR3 bases: TGTGCCAGCAGCCTACCGGGACAGGGGCTTGAAAAACTGTTTTTT. This encodes CASSLPGQGLEKLFF.